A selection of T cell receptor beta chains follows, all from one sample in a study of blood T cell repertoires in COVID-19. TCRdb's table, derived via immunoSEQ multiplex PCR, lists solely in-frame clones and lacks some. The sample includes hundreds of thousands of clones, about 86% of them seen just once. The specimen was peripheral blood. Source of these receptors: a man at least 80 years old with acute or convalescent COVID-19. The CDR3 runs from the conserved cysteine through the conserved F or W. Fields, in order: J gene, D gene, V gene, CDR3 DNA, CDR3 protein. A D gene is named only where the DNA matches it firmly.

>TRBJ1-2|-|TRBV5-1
TGCGCCAGCAGCTTCGATAGTCTTTCGGAGGGCTACACCTTC
CASSFDSLSEGYTF
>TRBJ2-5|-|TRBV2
TGTGCCAGCAGGCGGGAATACCAAGAGACCCAGTACTTC
CASRREYQETQYF
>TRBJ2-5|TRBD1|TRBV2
TGTGCCACCGGACAGGGGGCGGGAGAGACCCAGTACTTC
CATGQGAGETQYF
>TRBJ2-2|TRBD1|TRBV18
TGTGCCAGCTCACTACGGGACAGCCGTACCGGGGAGCTGTTTTTT
CASSLRDSRTGELFF
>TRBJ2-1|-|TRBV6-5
TGTGCCAGCTTAGACCCGGGACATCCATTAAATGAGCAGTTCTTC
CASLDPGHPLNEQFF
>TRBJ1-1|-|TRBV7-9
TGTGCCAGCAGCTTAGTACAGGGAGGGGGGGACACTGAAGCTTTCTTT
CASSLVQGGGDTEAFF
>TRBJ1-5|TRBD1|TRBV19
TGTGCCAGTAGTTTACTACCGGGACAGGGGGCTTGGAATCAGCCCCAGCATTTT
CASSLLPGQGAWNQPQHF
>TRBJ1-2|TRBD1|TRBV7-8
TGTGCCAGCAGCGTGGACAGGGGAATTTATGGCTACACCTTC
CASSVDRGIYGYTF
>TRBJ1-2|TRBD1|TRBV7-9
TGTGCCAGCAGCTCCCCCAAAGACAGGGTTGGCTACACCTTC
CASSSPKDRVGYTF
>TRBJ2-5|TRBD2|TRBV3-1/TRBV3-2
TGTGCCAGCAGCCCACTAGCGGGGGGGCGATCGAGGGAGACCCAGTACTTC
CASSPLAGGRSRETQYF
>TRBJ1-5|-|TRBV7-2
TGTGCCAGCAGCCTGAGGGACACTAATCAGCCCCAGCATTTT
CASSLRDTNQPQHF
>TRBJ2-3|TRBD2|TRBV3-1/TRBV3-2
TGTGCCAGCAGCCAAACCGGACTAGCGTGGACGCAGTATTTT
CASSQTGLAWTQYF
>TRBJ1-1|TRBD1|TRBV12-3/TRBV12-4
TGTGCCAGCAGATCCGGACAGGGAACGGCTTTCTTT
CASRSGQGTAFF
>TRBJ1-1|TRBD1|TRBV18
TGTGCCAGCTCACCAGCGGGACAGCGGAACACTGAAGCTTTCTTT
CASSPAGQRNTEAFF